This T cell receptor (beta chain) was documented in a study of early T cells in non-severe SARS-CoV-2 infection. CDR1 is DFQATT and CDR2 is SNEGSKA in the germline V gene (reference sequence). The CDR3 runs 16 residues. Losses at the gene ends were 6 bases for V and 2 bases for J; bases not matched to a gene: 10. Using its own MiXCR run on the 5' RACE reads, TCRdb lists one record per CDR3 protein. This table has fewer than 80,000 distinct CDR3 sequences, around a tenth appearing once. The chain joins TRBV20-1 to TRBJ2-3; the match to TRBD2 covers 11 bases. The sequence came from an adult who was a healthcare worker with PCR-confirmed SARS-CoV-2 infection or an uninfected control (not recorded which). Material for sequencing was whole blood. The CDR3 sequence: CSAPLTSGKTTDTQYF. The DNA of the CDR3 is TGCAGTGCGCCCCTGACTAGCGGGAAAACCACAGATACGCAGTATTTT.